This record concerns one TCR beta chain sequence. Its antigen is as yet unknown. This CDR3 region has 14 residues. Germline V gene lookup returns CDR1 DFQATT and CDR2 SNEGSKA (reference sequence). TCR beta cDNA was made by 5'RACE template switching with UMIs. TCRdb re-called the 5' RACE reads and gives one entry per CDR3 protein, without DNA. This sample lists under 600,000 distinct CDR3 sequences; its ten largest clones have roughly 1.4%. The data stem from a study of T cells expressing NK-cell markers. Study-level background: Repertoire data for TCR beta were derived from sorted T cells (CD3+CD56+NKG2C+, CD3+CD56+NKG2C- and CD3+CD56-NKG2C+). With respect to HCMV, seven of the eight sequenced donors were seropositive, and one was seronegative.

Study-wide points: A few of the donors also had these clonotypes leading their CD3+CD56-NKG2C+ fraction.

Source material: blood T cells: a sorted CD56 or NKG2C T cell subset, CD4+ or CD8+ T cells, or bulk PBMC T cells (not recorded which). The receptor comes from a woman between 50 and 59 years old in good health. The V call is TRBV20-1, the J call TRBJ1-5; the D call from TCRdb, TRBD1, cannot be confirmed without DNA. CDR3 residues: CSALEMTGNQPQHF.